This T cell receptor (beta chain) was observed in a study of cytomegalovirus exposure and HLA in healthy donors. Looking at the study overall: The Caucasian-associated ancestry cluster contained about 80% of the 300 to 450 genotyped donors. Study-level points and caveats: The study put 160 or so TCR beta chains on its list as cytomegalovirus-associated.

The study ran its PCR with 60 Vbeta and 13 Jbeta primers. TCRdb's table, derived via immunoSEQ multiplex PCR, lists solely in-frame clones and lacks some. The table has about 210,000 clones, 82% seen once. As concerns this clone: Its antigen is as yet unknown.

From germline, CDR1 is SQVTM and CDR2 ANQGSEA. This CDR3 comprises 15 residues. V lost 3 bases, J lost 1 base, and 13 bases lay in between. The rearrangement links TRBV29-1 to TRBJ1-3; tentative D call: TRBD1 (5 bases). The clonotype originates from a man in his forties in good health and CMV-seropositive. Sequences were obtained from PBMCs. CDR3 protein: CSVEVSGKSGNTIYF. Here the CDR3 DNA reads TGCAGCGTTGAGGTGTCAGGGAAGTCTGGAAACACCATATATTTT.